The present T cell receptor (beta chain) was sequenced within a study of blood T cell repertoires in COVID-19. This clone showed up just once. The assay was immunoSEQ multiplex PCR, and TCRdb's table has in-frame clones only and misses some. Altogether some 220,000 clones are present, approximately 90% being singletons, with the ten largest covering under 3.5%. CDR3 length equals 15 residues. Germline V gives CDR1 PRHDT, CDR2 FYEKMQ (reference sequence). V was cut by 7 bases and J by 4 bases, with 17 bases left in between. The V and J genes are TRBV13 and TRBJ2-1, with D maybe TRBD2 (6 bases). Sequenced input: PBMCs or T cells enriched from blood (not recorded which). This TCR was sampled from a young woman in a cohort exposed to, infected with or recovered from COVID-19 (not recorded which). The CDR3: CASTSGVSDYNEQFF. CDR3 DNA sequence: TGTGCCAGCACCTCGGGGGTAAGCGATTACAATGAGCAGTTCTTC.